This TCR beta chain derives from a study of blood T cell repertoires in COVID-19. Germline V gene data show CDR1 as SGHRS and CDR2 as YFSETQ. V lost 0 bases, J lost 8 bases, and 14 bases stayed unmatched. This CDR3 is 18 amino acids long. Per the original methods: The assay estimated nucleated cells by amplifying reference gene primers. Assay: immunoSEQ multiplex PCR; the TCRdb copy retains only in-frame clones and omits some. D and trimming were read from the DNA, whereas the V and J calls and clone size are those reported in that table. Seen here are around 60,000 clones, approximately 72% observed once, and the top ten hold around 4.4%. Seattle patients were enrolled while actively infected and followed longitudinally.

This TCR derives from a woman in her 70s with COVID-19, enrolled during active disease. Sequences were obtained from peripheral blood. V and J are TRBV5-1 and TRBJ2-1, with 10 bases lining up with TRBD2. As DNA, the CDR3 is TGCGCCAGCAGCTTGGCCGGGCTAGCGGGAGTTGTTGGCGATGAGCAGTTCTTC. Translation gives CASSLAGLAGVVGDEQFF.